These T cell receptor beta chains were read from a single sample in a study of post-analysis software for immune sequencing data. TCRdb recomputed calls from the PCR reads with MiXCR, one row per CDR3 protein. This sample yields hundreds of thousands of distinct CDR3 sequences, of which 25% to 30% are seen a single time; approximately 0.55% belongs to the top ten. The sequencing input was blood. Every receptor here comes from a girl aged 5-17 years with multiple sclerosis. Both conserved end residues are part of each CDR3. A D gene is named only where the DNA matches it firmly. Clone size appears in some rows only: once, few, many, or a class for an expanded clone.

>TRBD1|TRBJ2-7|.|TRBV7-2
TGTGCCAGCAGCTTAGCCGCCGGGACAGGGCTCGACGAGCAGTACTTC
CASSLAAGTGLDEQYF
>.|TRBJ2-1|.|TRBV29-1
TGCAGCGTATACGGGACTTACAATGAGCAGTTCTTC
CSVYGTYNEQFF
>.|TRBJ2-7|.|TRBV14
TGTGCCAGCAGTCAATATAGGGTCTCCTACAATGAGCAGTACTTC
CASSQYRVSYNEQYF
>TRBD2|TRBJ2-5|.|TRBV5-1
TGCGCCAGCGGCCCAGGACTAGCGGTAGAGACCCAGTACTTC
CASGPGLAVETQYF
>TRBD1|TRBJ1-5|.|TRBV29-1
TGCAGCGGTTACGGACAGGGGCCGCGTTGTCCCCAGCATTTT
CSGYGQGPRCPQHF
>.|TRBJ2-6|many|TRBV10-3
TGTGCAGCCGGGACAATCACCTCTGGGGCCAACGTCCTGACTTTC
CAAGTITSGANVLTF
>TRBD1|TRBJ2-7|.|TRBV4-3
TGCGCCACCAAGATAACGGGACAGAGCTCCTACGAGCAGTACTTC
CATKITGQSSYEQYF
>.|TRBJ2-3|.|TRBV7-2
TGTGCCAGCAGCTTAGTGGCCCGGACAGATACGCAGTATTTT
CASSLVARTDTQYF
>TRBD1|TRBJ1-5|.|TRBV20-1
TGCAGTGCTAGAGATCGGGACAGTAATCAGCCCCAGCATTTT
CSARDRDSNQPQHF
>.|TRBJ2-4|.|TRBV5-4
TGTGCCAGCAGCTTACCAGGCGTGGCCAGAAACATTCAGTACTTC
CASSLPGVARNIQYF
>.|TRBJ2-1|many|TRBV11-2
TGTGCCAGCACTAGGAGCGGGTACTACAATGAGCAGTTCTTC
CASTRSGYYNEQFF
>TRBD1|TRBJ2-4|few|TRBV6-5
TGTGCCAGCAGTAATCAGGGACAGGGGGACCAAGTGGGGCAGTACTTC
CASSNQGQGDQVGQYF
>TRBD2|TRBJ2-7|few|TRBV5-1
TGCGCCAGCAGCTGGGGGACTAGCGGGATTCCGTACTTC
CASSWGTSGIPYF
>.|TRBJ2-2|few|TRBV6-4
TGTGCCAGCCGAGTTATTGATAACACCGGGGAGCTGTTTTTT
CASRVIDNTGELFF
>.|TRBJ1-2|.|TRBV7-8
TGTGCCAGCAGCTTAGCGACCAGCTATGGCTACACCTTC
CASSLATSYGYTF
>.|TRBJ2-3|.|TRBV19
TGTGCCAGTAGTATAGGTATGCAGAGCGTGGGGCAGTATTTT
CASSIGMQSVGQYF
>TRBD2|TRBJ2-1|.|TRBV3-1
TGTGCCAGCAGCCACGGCAGCGGGGGGGCGGGTAATGAGCAGTTCTTC
CASSHGSGGAGNEQFF
>.|TRBJ2-3|.|TRBV24-1
TGTGCCACCAGTGATCTAGACCACCATACGCAGTATTTT
CATSDLDHHTQYF
>.|TRBJ2-7|few|TRBV5-5
TGTGCCAGCAGCTTGAAGGGACGGAACCTCTACGAGCAGTACTTC
CASSLKGRNLYEQYF
>.|TRBJ2-3|few|TRBV28
TGTGCCAGCAGTTTGGCAGGGGCCGGTCTTGATACGCAGTATTTT
CASSLAGAGLDTQYF
>TRBD1|TRBJ1-6|once|TRBV2
TGTGCCAGCAGCTCGGACAGGGTGATACTATCACCCCTCCACTTT
CASSSDRVILSPLHF
>.|TRBJ2-7|.|TRBV2
TGTGCCGGCGGCGGGATTAGCTACGAGCAGTACTTC
CAGGGISYEQYF
>TRBD2|TRBJ2-1|.|TRBV6-2/TRBV6-3
TGTGCCAGCTACTCCTCTAGCGGGAGTTCCGATGAGCAGTTCTTC
CASYSSSGSSDEQFF
>.|TRBJ1-5|.|TRBV20-1
TGCAGTGCGATGACCTTGGGTTGGGGTCAGCCCCAGCATTTT
CSAMTLGWGQPQHF
>.|TRBJ2-5|few|TRBV5-1
TGCGCCAGCAGCTTGGAGTCGGGGGAGACCCAGTACTTC
CASSLESGETQYF